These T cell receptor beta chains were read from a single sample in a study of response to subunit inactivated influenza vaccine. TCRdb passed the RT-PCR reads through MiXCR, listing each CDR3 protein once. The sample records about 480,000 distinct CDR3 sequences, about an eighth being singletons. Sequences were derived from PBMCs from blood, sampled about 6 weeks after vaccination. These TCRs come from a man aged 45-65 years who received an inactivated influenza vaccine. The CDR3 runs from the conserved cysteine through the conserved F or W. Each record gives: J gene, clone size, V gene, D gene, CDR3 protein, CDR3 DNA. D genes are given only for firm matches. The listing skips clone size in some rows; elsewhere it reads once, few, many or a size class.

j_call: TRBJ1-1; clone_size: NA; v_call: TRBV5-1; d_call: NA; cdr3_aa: CASSLLWGTNTEAFF; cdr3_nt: TGCGCCAGCAGCTTACTCTGGGGCACGAACACTGAAGCTTTCTTT
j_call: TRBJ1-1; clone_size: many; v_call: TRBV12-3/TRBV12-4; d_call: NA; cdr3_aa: CASSLGGSPFF; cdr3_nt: TGTGCCAGCAGTTTAGGAGGGAGCCCTTTCTTT
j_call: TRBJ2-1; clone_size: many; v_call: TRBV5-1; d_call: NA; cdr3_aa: CASSFEASAYNEQFF; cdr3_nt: TGCGCCAGCAGCTTTGAGGCCTCAGCCTACAATGAGCAGTTCTTC
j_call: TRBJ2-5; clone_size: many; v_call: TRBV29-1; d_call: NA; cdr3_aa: CSVVKDRSGETQYF; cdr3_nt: TGCAGCGTTGTGAAGGACCGGAGTGGGGAGACCCAGTACTTC
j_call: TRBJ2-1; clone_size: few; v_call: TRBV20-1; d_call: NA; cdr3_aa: CSARDWGPEGVDEQFF; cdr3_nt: TGCAGTGCTAGAGATTGGGGACCCGAGGGGGTCGATGAGCAGTTCTTC
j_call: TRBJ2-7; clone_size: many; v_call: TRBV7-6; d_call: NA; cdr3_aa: CASSLGMGRGYEQYF; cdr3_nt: TGTGCCAGCAGCCTCGGCATGGGGCGAGGCTACGAGCAGTACTTC
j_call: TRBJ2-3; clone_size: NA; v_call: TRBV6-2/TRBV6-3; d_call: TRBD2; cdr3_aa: CASGTSGLTGTDTQYF; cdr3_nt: TGTGCCAGTGGGACTAGCGGGCTTACTGGGACAGATACGCAGTATTTT
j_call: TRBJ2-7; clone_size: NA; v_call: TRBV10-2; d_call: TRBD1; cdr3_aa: CASSETGTGSYEQYF; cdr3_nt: TGCGCCAGCAGTGAGACCGGGACAGGGTCCTACGAGCAGTACTTC
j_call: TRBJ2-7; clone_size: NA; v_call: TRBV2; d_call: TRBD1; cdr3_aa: CASGTGLNLSF; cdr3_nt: TGTGCCAGCGGGACAGGTCTGAACCTCAGCTTC
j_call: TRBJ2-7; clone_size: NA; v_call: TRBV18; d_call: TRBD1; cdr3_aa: CASSPRGTGSLYEQYF; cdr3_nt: TGTGCCAGCTCACCACGGGGGACAGGTTCTTTATACGAGCAGTACTTC
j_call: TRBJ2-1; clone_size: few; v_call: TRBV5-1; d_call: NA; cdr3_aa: CASSQRAYNEQFF; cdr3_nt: TGCGCCAGCAGTCAGAGGGCCTACAATGAGCAGTTCTTC
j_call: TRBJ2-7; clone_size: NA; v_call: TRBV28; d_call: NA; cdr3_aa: CASSSIQFPYEQYF; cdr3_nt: TGTGCCAGCAGTTCAATCCAGTTTCCCTACGAGCAGTACTTC
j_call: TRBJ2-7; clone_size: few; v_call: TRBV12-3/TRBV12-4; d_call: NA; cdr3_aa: CASSLRTEVYEQYF; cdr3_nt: TGTGCCAGCAGTTTGCGGACGGAAGTCTACGAGCAGTACTTC
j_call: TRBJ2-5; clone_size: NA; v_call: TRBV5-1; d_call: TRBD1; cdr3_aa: CASSLGQGSETQYF; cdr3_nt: TGCGCCAGCAGCTTGGGACAGGGTAGCGAGACCCAGTACTTC
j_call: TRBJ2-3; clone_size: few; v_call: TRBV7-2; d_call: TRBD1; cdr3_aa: CASSLAGQGRTDTQYF; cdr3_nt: TGTGCCAGCAGCTTAGCGGGACAGGGACGCACAGATACGCAGTATTTT
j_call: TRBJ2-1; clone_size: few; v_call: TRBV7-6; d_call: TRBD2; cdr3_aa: CASSEAVAGAAFF; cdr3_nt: TGTGCCAGCAGCGAGGCCGTAGCGGGGGCAGCGTTCTTC
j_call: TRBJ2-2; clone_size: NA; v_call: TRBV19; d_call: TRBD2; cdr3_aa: CASSIPELAGGPGELFF; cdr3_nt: TGTGCCAGTAGTATTCCCGAACTAGCGGGAGGGCCTGGGGAGCTGTTTTTT
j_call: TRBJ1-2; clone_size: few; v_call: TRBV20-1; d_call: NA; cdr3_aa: CSARDRGRGEAGGYTF; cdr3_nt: TGCAGTGCTAGAGATCGGGGACGCGGGGAGGCTGGTGGCTACACCTTC
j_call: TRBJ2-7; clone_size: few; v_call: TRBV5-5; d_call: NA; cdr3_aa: CASSRELIYEQYF; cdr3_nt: TGTGCCAGCAGCCGCGAGCTCATCTACGAGCAGTACTTC
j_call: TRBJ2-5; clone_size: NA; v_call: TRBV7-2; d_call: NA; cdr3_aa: CASSLAPTEVRQTQYF; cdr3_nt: TGTGCCAGCAGCTTAGCACCGACAGAGGTTCGGCAGACCCAGTACTTC
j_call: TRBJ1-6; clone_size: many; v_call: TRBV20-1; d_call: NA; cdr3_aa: CSARDPDQGSSPLHF; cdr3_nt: TGCAGTGCTAGAGATCCGGACCAGGGTAGTTCACCCCTCCACTTT
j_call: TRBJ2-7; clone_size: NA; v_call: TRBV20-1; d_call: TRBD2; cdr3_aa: CSAIPTSGRVYEQYF; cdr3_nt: TGCAGTGCTATCCCGACTAGCGGGAGGGTCTACGAGCAGTACTTC